This T cell receptor beta chain emerged from a study of radiotherapy plus CTLA-4 blockade in lung cancer. Study overall: With 31% of patients having disease control, objective responses were seen in under 20%.

The CDR3 sequence is 13 residues long. Germline CDR1 and CDR2: GTSNPN and SVGIG (reference sequence). Trimming pared 0 bases from V and 5 bases from J, leaving 11 bases between. Whole-study findings and limits: In blood, tumor-derived TCR clones expanded after radiotherapy plus ipilimumab. In blood, early T cell clone dynamics reportedly predicted response best, together with interferon-beta.

Measured with immunoSEQ multiplex PCR; TCRdb has only the in-frame clones, and not every one. This sample carries 55,000 to 80,000 clones, roughly 84% of them seen once, and the ten largest clones take around two fifths. For this clone: Its antigen remains unknown.

The genes are TRBV30 and TRBJ2-7; D is unclear. The source was peripheral blood, collected from a patient treated with radiotherapy plus ipilimumab. The receptor comes from a human donor with non-small cell lung cancer that progressed on radiotherapy plus ipilimumab. The CDR3 here is CAWSVSGRHEQYF. CDR3 nucleotide sequence: TGTGCCTGGAGTGTTTCAGGAAGACACGAGCAGTACTTC.